This T cell receptor (beta chain) was found in a study of blood T cell repertoires in COVID-19. Study at large: Italy, Spain and the United States were the sources of the convalescent and acute COVID-19 samples.

This table comes from immunoSEQ multiplex PCR, and its TCRdb copy is limited to in-frame clones, with some not included. The table includes about 59,000 clones, approximately 82% detected once. Germline V gene sequence: CDR1 MGHRA, CDR2 YSYEKL. The CDR3 is 15 residues long. V trimming: 3 bases; J trimming: 8 bases; junction bases outside the gene matches: 5. The sequenced sample was peripheral blood. The chain carries TRBV4-1 and TRBJ1-6, with 9 bases aligning to TRBD1. The origin of this receptor is a woman older than 75 with acute or convalescent COVID-19. CDR3 nucleotide sequence: TGCGCCAGCAGCCATGCGGGACAGGGTGATTCACCCCTCCACTTT. Its translation: CASSHAGQGDSPLHF.